The 15 T cell receptor beta chains reported below all come from one sample, sequenced in a study of OX40 agonist ivuxolimab in advanced cancers. Library construction relied on the immunoSEQ multiplex PCR assay. TCRdb took this table from immuneACCESS and kept in-frame rearrangements with V and J called. Such tables lack part of the clones; where checked against another copy, unresolved V genes explain under half of the gap, and the rest is unexplained. The sample profile shows almost 80,000 clones; about nine tenths of them were found once. Of the sample, about 0.25% is held by the ten largest clones. Source: CD4+ or CD8+ T cells sorted from blood, taken in a trial of the OX40 agonist ivuxolimab. These TCRs come from an adult with an advanced solid tumor such as melanoma, head and neck, liver or kidney cancer.

This clone was seen once. The CDR3 nucleotides read TGTGCCAGCAGTGGTGGACTAGCGGGATCTCACGAGCAGTACTTC. It specifies CASSGGLAGSHEQYF. The chain recombines TRBV2 with TRBJ2-7; 12 bases match TRBD2. V trimming: 4 bases; J trimming: 5 bases; junction bases outside the gene matches: 6. The CDR3 is 15 residues long. Germline-derived CDR1 and CDR2 are SNHLY and FYNNEI. The full variable domain, its missing parts supplied by reference TRBV2 and TRBJ2-7, is EPEVTQTPSHQVTQMGQEVILRCVPISNHLYFYWYRQILGQKVEFLVSFYNNEISEKSEIFDDQFSVERPDGSNFTLKIRSTKLEDSAMYFCASSGGLAGSHEQYFGPGTRLTVT.

The chain employs TRBV19 and TRBJ1-2; 9 nucleotides agree with TRBD1. The CDR3 is 15 amino acids. Germline trimming cut 4 bases from V and 2 bases from J; bases unmatched to any gene: 5. Germline CDR1 is LNHDA and CDR2 is SQIVND (reference sequence). CDR3 coding DNA: TGTGCCAGTAGTACTAGACAGGGGGACAACTATGGCTACACCTTC. Translation: CASSTRQGDNYGYTF.

V usage is TRBV5-1 and J usage is TRBJ2-1; TRBD2 agrees at 10 bases. V dropped 0 bases and J dropped 5; count of bases not matched to a gene: 2. CDR3 length: 15 amino acids. From germline, CDR1 is SGHRS and CDR2 YFSETQ. CDR3: CASSLELAGNNEQFF. CDR3 DNA: TGCGCCAGCAGCTTGGAACTAGCGGGAAACAATGAGCAGTTCTTC. Variable domain in full (rest from reference TRBV5-1 and TRBJ2-1): KAGVTQTPRYLIKTRGQQVTLSCSPISGHRSVSWYQQTPGQGLQFLFEYFSETQRNKGNFPGRFSGRQFSNSRSEMNVSTLELGDSALYLCASSLELAGNNEQFFGPGTRLTVL.

This clone was counted only a few times. V usage is TRBV5-1 and J usage is TRBJ1-4; 8 bases are a match to TRBD1. From germline, CDR1 is SGHRS and CDR2 YFSETQ. V shed 4 bases, J shed 7 bases, and the junction held 9 bases outside the gene matches. This CDR3 is built from 15 residues. CDR3 bases: TGCGCCAGCAGCCACCAGGGGGCGCCGGGTGAAAAACTGTTTTTT. Its translation is CASSHQGAPGEKLFF.

The DNA for the CDR3 is TGTGCCAGCAGCTTGGCACCCCCCACAGATACGCAGTATTTT. Its translation is CASSLAPPTDTQYF. The chain recombines TRBV11-1 with TRBJ2-3; D not certain. The V end lost 3 bases, the J end lost 2 bases, and 9 bases lay between the germline ends. The CDR3 totals 14 residues. The germline CDR1 and CDR2 sequences are SGHAT and FQDESV (reference sequence).

The gene calls are TRBV28 and TRBJ1-4; 12 bases are a match to TRBD1. With V trimmed by 6 bases and J by 8 bases, 4 bases remained unmatched. This CDR3 region has 14 residues. The V gene's germline CDR1 is MDHEN and CDR2 SYDVKM. CDR3 DNA: TGTGCCAGCAGGACCGGGACAGGGGGCGAAAAACTGTTTTTT. It translates to CASRTGTGGEKLFF.

The rearrangement joins TRBV4-1 to TRBJ1-4; 9 bases are shared with TRBD1. V dropped 0 bases and J dropped 1; count of bases not matched to a gene: 9. The CDR3 has 19 amino acids. Germline CDR1 and CDR2: MGHRA and YSYEKL. CDR3 bases: TGCGCCAGCAGCCAAGAGGGACAGGGTTTTGGAGGAACTAATGAAAAACTGTTTTTT. Translation gives CASSQEGQGFGGTNEKLFF.

This chain connects TRBV5-4 to TRBJ2-7; a possible D gene is TRBD2 (5 bases). The CDR3 length is 15 residues. The germline V and J ends were trimmed by 0 bases and 7 bases, with 17 bases remaining between them. CDR1 SGHNT and CDR2 YYREEE come from the germline V gene (reference sequence). The CDR3 region is CASSLDSGRAWEQYF. CDR3 nucleotides: TGTGCCAGCAGCTTGGACAGCGGAAGAGCATGGGAGCAGTACTTC.

This chain connects TRBV27 to TRBJ2-7; D is ambiguous. The length of the CDR3 is 15 residues. The germline V gene has CDR1 MNHEY and CDR2 SMNVEV (reference sequence). V dropped 5 bases and J dropped 4 bases, with 18 bases sitting between them. The DNA for the CDR3 is TGTGCCAGCAGTCTGGGCCCTCGGGCTGTTTACGAGCAGTACTTC. This gives the protein CASSLGPRAVYEQYF.

The chain carries TRBV7-2 and TRBJ2-7; no firm D call. Trimming cost V 5 bases and J 3 bases, with 14 bases left between them. Germline CDR1 SGHTA, CDR2 FQGNSA. This CDR3 has 14 residues. DNA of the CDR3: TGTGCCAGCAGCCCTAACTACGCGAGCTACGAGCAGTACTTC. Translated, it gives CASSPNYASYEQYF.

The count of this clone is one. At one boundary the junction diverges from the germline segment, which might be a read error. The same CDR3 also results from other DNA sequences found in this sample. The chain couples TRBV27 to TRBJ1-1, with TRBD1 as a possible D gene (5 bases). This CDR3 spans 14 amino acids. Germline assignment: CDR1 MNHEY and CDR2 SMNVEV (reference sequence). CDR3 DNA sequence: TGCGCCAGCAGCATAGACAGAAAGAACACTGAAGCTTTCTTT. Translated, it gives CASSIDRKNTEAFF.

The CDR3 is CASSQRTSGYNEQFF. CDR3 bases: TGTGCCAGCAGCCAGCGGACTAGCGGTTACAATGAGCAGTTCTTC. V gene TRBV13 combines with J gene TRBJ2-1; TRBD2 agrees at 10 bases. After removal of 5 bases from V and 4 bases from J, the junction contained 5 bases not matched to a gene. Germline CDR1 is PRHDT and CDR2 is FYEKMQ (reference sequence). This CDR3 region has 15 residues.

CDR3 coding DNA: TGTGCCAGCAGTCCCGGTGATTCTGGGTTAACAACTAATGAAAAACTGTTTTTT. Translated, it gives CASSPGDSGLTTNEKLFF. The chain recombines TRBV27 with TRBJ1-4; D remains ambiguous. This CDR3 spans 18 amino acids. Germline V gives CDR1 MNHEY, CDR2 SMNVEV (reference sequence). V was shortened by 5 bases and J by 0 bases, with 19 bases between the two germline ends.

The chain has TRBV5-1 and TRBJ1-1, with unresolved D. CDR1 SGHRS and CDR2 YFSETQ come from the germline V gene. The CDR3 sequence is 14 residues long. Trimming cost V 0 bases and J 11 bases, with 17 bases left between them. The CDR3 protein is CASSLDGWTDSAFF. CDR3 sequence (DNA): TGCGCCAGCAGCTTGGATGGCTGGACGGATTCGGCTTTCTTT.

This clone showed up just a few times. The genes are TRBV4-3 and TRBJ2-1; TRBD2 agrees at 11 bases. Germline CDR1 is LGHNA and CDR2 is YSLEER. V shed 6 bases and J 7 bases; nucleotides not matched to a gene: 14. The CDR3 is 17 residues long. The CDR3: CASSPLYLAGGPNEQFF. In DNA form, the CDR3 reads TGCGCCAGCAGTCCACTCTACTTAGCGGGAGGGCCTAATGAGCAGTTCTTC.